These 8 T cell receptor beta chains came from one sample sequenced in a study of cytomegalovirus exposure and HLA in healthy donors. The assay was immunoSEQ multiplex PCR, and TCRdb's table has in-frame clones only and misses some. The profile shows about 56,000 clones, 93% of them singletons. Sequenced material: PBMCs. The receptors stem from a woman between 18 and 29 years old in good health and CMV-seropositive.

The gene calls are TRBV18 and TRBJ1-1; a weak D match, TRBD1 (5 bases). V lost 4 bases and J 1 base, leaving 7 bases between the germline ends. The CDR3 covers 13 residues. Germline values: CDR1 KGHSH, CDR2 LQKENI. The CDR3 DNA reads as TGTGCCAGCTCACTAAGGGGGAACACTGAAGCTTTCTTT. As protein: CASSLRGNTEAFF.

V and J are TRBV18 and TRBJ2-7; a possible D gene is TRBD1 (5 bases). The ends were cut back, 4 bases at V and 5 bases at J, with 9 bases in the middle. Germline loops: CDR1 KGHSH, CDR2 LQKENI. The CDR3 is 12 residues long. CDR3 protein: CASSRQGNEQYF. In DNA, the CDR3 is TGTGCCAGCTCACGTCAGGGTAACGAGCAGTACTTC.

Points on this clone: Relative to the germline gene, one junction end is altered; a read error may explain this. The chain couples TRBV11-3 to TRBJ2-1; D may be TRBD1 (6 bases). The CDR3 contains 16 residues. Germline CDR1 SGHNT, CDR2 YENEEA. This CDR3 reads CASSLEYGTSYDEQFF. DNA of the CDR3: TGTGCCAGCAGCTTAGAATATGGGACATCCTACGATGAGCAGTTCTTC.

This clone was observed a few times. The chain combines TRBV4-3 with TRBJ1-1; D might be TRBD1 (6 bases). This CDR3 comprises 16 residues. Looked up from germline, CDR1 is LGHNA and CDR2 is YSLEER. V was cut by 0 bases and J by 5 bases, with 16 bases left in between. Here the CDR3 DNA reads TGCGCCAGCAGCCAAGAAACAGGGTCGGTGTGGACTGAAGCTTTCTTT. Translated: CASSQETGSVWTEAFF.

The CDR3 DNA follows: TGTGCCAGCAACAGGGACAACTATGGCTACACCTTC. Translation: CASNRDNYGYTF. This chain uses TRBV2 with TRBJ1-2, with D possibly matching TRBD1 (6 bases). V shed 7 bases and J shed 2 bases, with 8 bases lying between them. Germline values: CDR1 SNHLY, CDR2 FYNNEI. The CDR3 runs to 12 residues.

The gene calls are TRBV4-1 and TRBJ1-3, with no clear D. Trimming pared 1 base from V and 0 bases from J, leaving 10 bases between. CDR1 and CDR2 from the germline V gene are MGHRA and YSYEKL. The CDR3 sequence is 16 residues long. In nucleotides, the CDR3 is TGCGCCAGCAGCCAAGTATATCGGAGCTCTGGAAACACCATATATTTT. This codes for CASSQVYRSSGNTIYF.

The V gene is TRBV15, the J gene TRBJ1-5; 10 nucleotides agree with TRBD1. J gave up 6 bases and V 3 bases, and 8 bases lay outside the gene matches. CDR3 length: 16 amino acids. The germline gives CDR1 LNHNV, CDR2 YYDKDF (reference sequence). This CDR3 is CATSSPDRGLSQPQHF. The CDR3 DNA reads as TGTGCCACCAGCAGCCCCGACAGGGGGCTAAGTCAGCCCCAGCATTTT.

This clone came up once. Here the CDR3 DNA reads TGCGCCAGCAAAAATCAGGGGGGCCCCAACTATGGCTACACCTTC. The encoded protein is CASKNQGGPNYGYTF. The V and J genes are TRBV5-1 and TRBJ1-2; 7 nucleotides align to TRBD1. After removal of 6 bases from V and 2 bases from J, the junction contained 10 bases not matched to a gene. The CDR3 has 15 residues. Germline-derived CDR1 and CDR2 are SGHRS and YFSETQ. Full variable domain (outside the CDR3, taken from reference TRBV5-1 and TRBJ1-2): KAGVTQTPRYLIKTRGQQVTLSCSPISGHRSVSWYQQTPGQGLQFLFEYFSETQRNKGNFPGRFSGRQFSNSRSEMNVSTLELGDSALYLCASKNQGGPNYGYTFGSGTRLTVV.